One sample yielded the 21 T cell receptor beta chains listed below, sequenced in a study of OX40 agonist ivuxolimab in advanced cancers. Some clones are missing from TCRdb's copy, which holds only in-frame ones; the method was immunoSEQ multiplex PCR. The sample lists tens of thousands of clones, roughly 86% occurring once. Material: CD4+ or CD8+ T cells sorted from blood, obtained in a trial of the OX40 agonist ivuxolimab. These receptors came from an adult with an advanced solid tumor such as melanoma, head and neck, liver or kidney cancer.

The CDR3 region is CASSFGGGASTDTQYF. In DNA, the CDR3 is TGTGCCAGCAGCTTCGGCGGGGGGGCTTCTACAGATACGCAGTATTTT. This rearrangement joins TRBV5-4 to TRBJ2-3; TRBD2 agrees at 9 bases. Germline trimming cut 2 bases from V and 3 bases from J; bases unmatched to any gene: 7. Per germline, CDR1 SGHNT and CDR2 YYREEE (reference sequence). This CDR3 has 16 residues.

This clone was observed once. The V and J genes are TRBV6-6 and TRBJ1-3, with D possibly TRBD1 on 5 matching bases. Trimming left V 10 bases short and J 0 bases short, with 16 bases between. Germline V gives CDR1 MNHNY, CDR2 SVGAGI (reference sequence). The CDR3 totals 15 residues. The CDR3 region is CATARTGGSGNTIYF. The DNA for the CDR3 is TGTGCCACAGCACGAACAGGAGGCTCTGGAAACACCATATATTTT.

CDR3 residues: CASSQAASGTGLSGANVLTF. Written as DNA, the CDR3 is TGCGCCAGCAGCCAAGCGGCTTCCGGGACAGGCCTATCTGGGGCCAACGTCCTGACTTTC. This chain joins TRBV4-1 and TRBJ2-6; 8 bases agree with TRBD1. With 1 base clipped from V and 1 base from J, the junction kept 12 bases outside the gene matches. CDR1 and CDR2 (germline): MGHRA, YSYEKL. The CDR3 extends over 20 amino acids.

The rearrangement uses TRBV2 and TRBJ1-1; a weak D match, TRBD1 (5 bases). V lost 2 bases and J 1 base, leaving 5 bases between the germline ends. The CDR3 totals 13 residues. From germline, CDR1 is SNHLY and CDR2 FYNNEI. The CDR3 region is CASSEQGNTEAFF. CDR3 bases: TGTGCCAGCAGTGAACAGGGGAACACTGAAGCTTTCTTT.

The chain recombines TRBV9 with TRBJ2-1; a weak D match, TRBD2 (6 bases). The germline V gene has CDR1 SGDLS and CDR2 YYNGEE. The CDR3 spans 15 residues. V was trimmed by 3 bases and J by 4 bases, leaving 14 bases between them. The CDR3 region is CASSGERRAYNEQFF. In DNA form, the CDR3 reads TGTGCCAGCAGCGGAGAGCGGAGGGCATACAATGAGCAGTTCTTC.

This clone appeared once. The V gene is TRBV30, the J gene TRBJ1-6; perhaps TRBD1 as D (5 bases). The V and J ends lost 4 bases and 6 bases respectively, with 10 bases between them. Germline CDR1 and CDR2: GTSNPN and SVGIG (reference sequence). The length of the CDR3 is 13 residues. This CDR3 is CAWNRDPNSPLHF. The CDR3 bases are TGTGCCTGGAACCGGGACCCTAATTCACCCCTCCACTTT. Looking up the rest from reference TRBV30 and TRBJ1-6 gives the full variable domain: SQTIHQWPATLVQPVGSPLSLECTVEGTSNPNLYWYRQAAGRGLQLLFYSVGIGQISSEVPQNLSASRPQDRQFILSSKKLLLSDSGFYLCAWNRDPNSPLHFGNGTRLTVT.

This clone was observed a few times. Here the CDR3 reads CARSLNRSPPSYEQYF. For the CDR3, the DNA is TGTGCCAGAAGCTTAAACAGGTCTCCCCCCTCCTACGAGCAGTACTTC. The chain couples TRBV7-5 to TRBJ2-7; the D call in the table, TRBD1, was not verified against the DNA. TRBV7-5 is given as a pseudogene. The CDR3 covers 16 residues.

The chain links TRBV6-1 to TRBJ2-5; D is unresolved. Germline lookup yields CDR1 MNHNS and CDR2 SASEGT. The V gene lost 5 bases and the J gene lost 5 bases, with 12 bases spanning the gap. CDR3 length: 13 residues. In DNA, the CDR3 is TGTGCCAGCAGTTCCCTAGTCGGCGAGACCCAGTACTTC. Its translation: CASSSLVGETQYF.

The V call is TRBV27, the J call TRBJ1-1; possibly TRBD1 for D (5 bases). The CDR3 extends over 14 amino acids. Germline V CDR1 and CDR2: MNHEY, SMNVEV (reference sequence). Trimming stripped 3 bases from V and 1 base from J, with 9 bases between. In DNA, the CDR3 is TGTGCCAGCAGTTTGAGGAGGGGGAACACTGAAGCTTTCTTT. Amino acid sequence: CASSLRRGNTEAFF.

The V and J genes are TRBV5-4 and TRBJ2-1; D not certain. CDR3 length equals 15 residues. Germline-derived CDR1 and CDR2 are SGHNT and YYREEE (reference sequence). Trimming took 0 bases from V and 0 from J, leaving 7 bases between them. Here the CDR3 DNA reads TGTGCCAGCAGCTTGGACAGCACCTCCTACAATGAGCAGTTCTTC. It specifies CASSLDSTSYNEQFF.

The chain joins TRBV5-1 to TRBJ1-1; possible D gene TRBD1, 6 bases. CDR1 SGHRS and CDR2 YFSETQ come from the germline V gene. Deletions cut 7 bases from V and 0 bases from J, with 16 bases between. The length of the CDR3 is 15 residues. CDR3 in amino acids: CASSGGALMNTEAFF. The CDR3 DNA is TGCGCCAGCTCCGGGGGCGCCTTAATGAACACTGAAGCTTTCTTT.

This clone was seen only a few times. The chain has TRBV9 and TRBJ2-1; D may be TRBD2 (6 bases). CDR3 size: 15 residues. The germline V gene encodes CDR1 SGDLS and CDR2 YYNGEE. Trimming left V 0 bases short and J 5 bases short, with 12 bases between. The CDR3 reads CASSVGAGTHNEQFF. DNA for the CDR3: TGTGCCAGCAGCGTAGGGGCAGGGACTCACAATGAGCAGTTCTTC. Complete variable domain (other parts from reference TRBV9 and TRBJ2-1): DSGVTQTPKHLITATGQRVTLRCSPRSGDLSVYWYQQSLDQGLQFLIQYYNGEERAKGNILERFSAQQFPDLHSELNLSSLELGDSALYFCASSVGAGTHNEQFFGPGTRLTVL.

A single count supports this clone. CDR3 sequence: CASSLGGVTDTQYF. The CDR3 coding sequence is TGTGCCAGCAGCTTAGGGGGGGTTACAGATACGCAGTATTTT. The V and J genes are TRBV7-2 and TRBJ2-3; a weak D match, TRBD2 (6 bases). The CDR3 extends over 14 amino acids. The germline V and J ends were trimmed by 1 base and 3 bases, with 8 bases remaining between them. Germline V gene data show CDR1 as SGHTA and CDR2 as FQGNSA.

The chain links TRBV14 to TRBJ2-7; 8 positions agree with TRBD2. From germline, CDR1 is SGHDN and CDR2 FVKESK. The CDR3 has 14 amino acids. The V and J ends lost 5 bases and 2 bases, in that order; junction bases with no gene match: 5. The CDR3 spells CASSYTSGPYEQYF. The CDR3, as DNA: TGTGCCAGCAGCTACACTAGCGGCCCCTACGAGCAGTACTTC. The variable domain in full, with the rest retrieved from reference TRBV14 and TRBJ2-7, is EAGVTQFPSHSVIEKGQTVTLRCDPISGHDNLYWYRRVMGKEIKFLLHFVKESKQDESGMPNNRFLAERTGGTYSTLKVQPAELEDSGVYFCASSYTSGPYEQYFGPGTRLTVT.

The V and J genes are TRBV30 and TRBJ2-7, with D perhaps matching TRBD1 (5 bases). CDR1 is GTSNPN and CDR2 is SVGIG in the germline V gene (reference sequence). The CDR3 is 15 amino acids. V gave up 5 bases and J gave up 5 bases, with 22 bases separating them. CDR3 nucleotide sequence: TGTGCCTGGGACGGGTCCCTGGGCAGGGAAAACGAGCAGTACTTC. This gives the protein CAWDGSLGRENEQYF.

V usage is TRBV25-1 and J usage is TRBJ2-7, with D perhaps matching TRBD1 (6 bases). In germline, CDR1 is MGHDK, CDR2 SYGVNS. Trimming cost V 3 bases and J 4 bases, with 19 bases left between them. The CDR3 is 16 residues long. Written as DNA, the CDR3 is TGTGCCAGCAGTGAGGACCCCTCAGGGGAGTATTACGAGCAGTACTTC. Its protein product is CASSEDPSGEYYEQYF.

The chain's CDR3 is CSARDLLEQYF. For the CDR3, the DNA is TGCAGTGCTAGAGATCTTCTGGAGCAGTACTTC. The chain carries TRBV20-1 and TRBJ2-7; D is unclear. The CDR3 contains 11 residues. V lost 0 bases and J lost 7, with 7 bases in between. CDR1 and CDR2 (germline): DFQATT, SNEGSKA (reference sequence).

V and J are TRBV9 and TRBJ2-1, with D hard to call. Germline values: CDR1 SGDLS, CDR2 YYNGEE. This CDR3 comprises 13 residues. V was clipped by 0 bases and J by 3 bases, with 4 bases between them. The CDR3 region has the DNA TGTGCCAGCAGCGTAGACAACTACAATGAGCAGTTCTTC. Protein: CASSVDNYNEQFF.

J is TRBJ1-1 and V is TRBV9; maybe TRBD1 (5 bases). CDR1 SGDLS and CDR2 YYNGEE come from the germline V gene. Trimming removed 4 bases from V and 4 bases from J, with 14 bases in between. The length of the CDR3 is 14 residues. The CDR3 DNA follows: TGTGCCAGCAGCTCAGACAGTTGGGGCACTGAAGCTTTCTTT. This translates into CASSSDSWGTEAFF.

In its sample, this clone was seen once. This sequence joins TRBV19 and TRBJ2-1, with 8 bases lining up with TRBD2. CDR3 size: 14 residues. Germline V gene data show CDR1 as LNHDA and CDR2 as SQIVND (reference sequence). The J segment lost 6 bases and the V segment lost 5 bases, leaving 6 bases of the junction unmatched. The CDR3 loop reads CASSPLAGLNEQFF. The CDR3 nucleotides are TGTGCCAGTAGTCCATTAGCGGGGCTCAATGAGCAGTTCTTC.

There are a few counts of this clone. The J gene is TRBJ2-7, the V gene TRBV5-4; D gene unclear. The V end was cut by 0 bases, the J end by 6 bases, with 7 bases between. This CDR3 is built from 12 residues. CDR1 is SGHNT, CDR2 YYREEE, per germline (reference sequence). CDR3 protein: CASSLVGLEQYF. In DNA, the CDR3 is TGTGCCAGCAGCTTGGTAGGGCTCGAGCAGTACTTC. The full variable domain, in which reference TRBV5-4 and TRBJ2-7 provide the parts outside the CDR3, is ETGVTQSPTHLIKTRGQQVTLRCSSQSGHNTVSWYQQALGQGPQFIFQYYREEENGRGNFPPRFSGLQFPNYSSELNVNALELDDSALYLCASSLVGLEQYFGPGTRLTVT.